These 29 T cell receptor beta chains were sequenced from one sample in a study of blood T cell repertoires in COVID-19. Sequencing was performed with immunoSEQ multiplex PCR; in TCRdb, only in-frame clones are kept and a portion is missing. The data show around 100,000 clones, more than 75% seen once. The specimen sequenced was peripheral blood. The receptors come from a man in his fifties or sixties with active or convalescent COVID-19.

J is TRBJ2-1 and V is TRBV19; 9 bases fit TRBD2. The CDR3 length is 15 residues. Trimming removed 6 bases from V and 0 bases from J; junction bases left unmatched: 3. Germline V CDR1 and CDR2: LNHDA, SQIVND (reference sequence). CDR3 loop: CASSAGGGSYNEQFF. DNA for the CDR3: TGTGCCAGTAGCGCGGGGGGGGGCTCCTACAATGAGCAGTTCTTC.

This clone was detected many times. J is TRBJ1-1 and V is TRBV6-5, with D possibly TRBD1 on 6 matching bases. From germline, CDR1 is MNHEY and CDR2 SVGAGI. V was trimmed by 4 bases and J by 1 base, leaving 7 bases between them. This CDR3 contains 13 residues. CDR3 nucleotide sequence: TGTGCCAGCAGTTGGGGACAGAACACTGAAGCTTTCTTT. Translated, it gives CASSWGQNTEAFF.

This clone showed up just once. The chain links TRBV10-3 to TRBJ2-1; TRBD1 agrees at 9 bases. CDR1 is ENHRY, CDR2 SYGVKD, per germline. The CDR3 is 16 residues long. The V gene end was trimmed by 3 bases and the J gene end by 3 bases; junction bases not matched to a gene: 6. CDR3 in amino acids: CAISDPTGGVYNEQFF. CDR3 bases: TGTGCCATCAGTGATCCTACAGGGGGCGTCTACAATGAGCAGTTCTTC.

The gene calls are TRBV19 and TRBJ2-4, with a tentative D call TRBD2 (5 bases). CDR1 and CDR2 (germline): LNHDA, SQIVND (reference sequence). The V end was cut by 7 bases, the J end by 0 bases, with 13 bases between. This CDR3 contains 15 residues. For the CDR3, the DNA is TGTGCCAGTAAGTTGGCGGGCCTAGCCAAAAACATTCAGTACTTC. Translated: CASKLAGLAKNIQYF.

The chain employs TRBV6-5 and TRBJ1-3; D is uncertain. The germline V gene encodes CDR1 MNHEY and CDR2 SVGAGI. The CDR3 sequence is 15 residues long. V lost 2 bases, J lost 2 bases, and 10 bases lay in between. CDR3 in amino acids: CASSYGSGTGNTIYF. The CDR3 DNA sequence: TGTGCCAGCAGTTACGGGTCGGGTACTGGAAACACCATATATTTT.

The chain has TRBV2 and TRBJ2-7; D is uncertain. The V gene's germline CDR1 is SNHLY and CDR2 FYNNEI. This CDR3 is built from 12 residues. Trimming took off 6 bases at V and 9 bases at J, with 15 bases between the two ends. CDR3 sequence reads: CASSPQVSWQYF. The DNA of the CDR3 is TGTGCCAGCAGCCCGCAAGTAAGCTGGCAGTACTTC. The whole variable domain, filled in from reference TRBV2 and TRBJ2-7, reads EPEVTQTPSHQVTQMGQEVILRCVPISNHLYFYWYRQILGQKVEFLVSFYNNEISEKSEIFDDQFSVERPDGSNFTLKIRSTKLEDSAMYFCASSPQVSWQYFGPGTRLTVT.

This chain uses TRBV18 with TRBJ1-1; 8 positions match TRBD1. Germline assignment: CDR1 KGHSH and CDR2 LQKENI. V trimming: 6 bases; J trimming: 12 bases; junction bases outside the gene matches: 12. The CDR3 loop spans 13 amino acids. The chain's CDR3 is CASSQGQGESSFF. CDR3 coding DNA: TGTGCCAGCTCCCAAGGACAGGGTGAGTCGTCTTTCTTT.

The chain employs TRBV28 and TRBJ1-5; maybe TRBD1 (6 bases). Germline V gene lookup returns CDR1 MDHEN and CDR2 SYDVKM. V was cut by 3 bases and J by 4 bases, with 13 bases left in between. The CDR3 is 15 amino acids. The CDR3 DNA is TGTGCCAGCAGTTTTAACAGGGCGCGTAATCAGCCCCAGCATTTT. Translated: CASSFNRARNQPQHF.

This clone was seen more than once but under ten times. The chain recombines TRBV7-2 with TRBJ1-5, with 9 bases matching TRBD1. V was pared by 5 bases and J by 6 bases, with 2 bases of the junction left unmatched. Germline assignment: CDR1 SGHTA and CDR2 FQGNSA. The CDR3 covers 13 residues. This CDR3 is CASSRDRAQPQHF. In DNA form, the CDR3 reads TGTGCCAGCAGCCGGGACAGGGCTCAGCCCCAGCATTTT.

The chain joins TRBV19 to TRBJ2-6; D is undetermined. Germline CDR1 LNHDA, CDR2 SQIVND (reference sequence). CDR3 length: 14 residues. The V end lost 9 bases, the J end lost 0 bases, and 9 bases lay between the germline ends. The CDR3 reads CASSSLSGANVLTF. DNA for the CDR3: TGTGCCAGCTCGTCCCTCTCTGGGGCCAACGTCCTGACTTTC.

This clone was seen just once. This rearrangement joins TRBV19 to TRBJ1-5; D possibly corresponds to TRBD1 (5 bases). Germline CDR1 LNHDA, CDR2 SQIVND (reference sequence). V lost 7 bases and J 6 bases, leaving 16 bases between the germline ends. The length of the CDR3 is 14 residues. CDR3 coding DNA: TGTGCCAGTAAAAATACGGGGGGTAGTCAGCCCCAGCATTTT. Amino acids: CASKNTGGSQPQHF.

This clone was found a few times. The V and J genes are TRBV30 and TRBJ2-1; no definite D call. CDR3 length: 12 residues. Germline V gene lookup returns CDR1 GTSNPN and CDR2 SVGIG (reference sequence). V was clipped by 0 bases and J by 6 bases, with 6 bases between them. The CDR3 protein is CAWSVSSNEQFF. The CDR3 DNA sequence: TGTGCCTGGAGTGTTAGCTCCAATGAGCAGTTCTTC.

This chain connects TRBV10-2 to TRBJ1-2; 9 bases are a match to TRBD1. The CDR3 is made up of 16 amino acids. The V gene's germline CDR1 is WSHSY and CDR2 SAAADI. Trimming at V came to 7 bases and at J to 8 bases, leaving 17 bases not matched to a gene. The CDR3 DNA reads as TGCGCCAGCACCCCCGGGACAGGGCGTAACTATGTAGGCTACACCTTC. Amino acid sequence: CASTPGTGRNYVGYTF.

The chain carries TRBV11-2 and TRBJ2-4; 7 nucleotides line up with TRBD2. Looked up from germline, CDR1 is SGHAT and CDR2 is FQNNGV. The ends lost 5 bases at V and 8 bases at J; junction bases unmatched: 12. The length of the CDR3 is 15 residues. The CDR3 region has the DNA TGTGCCAGCAGCCCCGACCTCAGCGGGAATTACATTCAGTACTTC. It translates to CASSPDLSGNYIQYF.

This sequence joins TRBV7-2 and TRBJ2-1, with a possible D match to TRBD1 (6 bases). Deletions cut 1 base from V and 5 bases from J, with 9 bases between. The CDR3 contains 14 residues. Per germline, CDR1 SGHTA and CDR2 FQGNSA. DNA of the CDR3: TGTGCCAGCAGCTTAGTCCGGGACAACAATGAGCAGTTCTTC. Its translation is CASSLVRDNNEQFF.

This clone has only a few counts. This chain connects TRBV25-1 to TRBJ1-4; the D gene is possibly TRBD1 (5 bases). The CDR3 contains 15 residues. CDR1 and CDR2 (germline): MGHDK, SYGVNS. The V and J ends lost 1 base and 12 bases respectively, with 18 bases between them. In nucleotides, the CDR3 is TGTGCCAGCAGTGAATTTAGGGCTTCGGGACTCCAACTGTTTTTT. The encoded protein is CASSEFRASGLQLFF. The variable domain in full, completed from reference TRBV25-1 and TRBJ1-4, reads EADIYQTPRYLVIGTGKKITLECSQTMGHDKMYWYQQDPGMELHLIHYSYGVNSTEKGDLSSESTVSRIRTEHFPLTLESARPSHTSQYLCASSEFRASGLQLFFGSGTQLSVL.

The genes are TRBV11-2 and TRBJ2-7; TRBD1 matches at 7 bases. CDR1 and CDR2 from the germline V gene are SGHAT and FQNNGV. The CDR3 covers 16 residues. Trimming cost V 4 bases and J 1 base; bases outside gene matches: 10. The CDR3 here is CASSSYRGGLSYEQYV. As DNA, the CDR3 is TGTGCCAGCAGCTCTTACAGGGGTGGCCTTTCCTACGAGCAGTACGTC.

The chain uses TRBV6-5 and TRBJ2-2, with D tentatively TRBD1 (5 bases). The V gene's germline CDR1 is MNHEY and CDR2 SVGAGI. The CDR3 is made up of 14 amino acids. The V and J ends lost 5 bases and 3 bases respectively, with 10 bases between them. CDR3 DNA: TGTGCCAGCAGTCCTAGGGGCTACACCGGGGAGCTGTTTTTT. Protein sequence: CASSPRGYTGELFF.

The V call is TRBV19, the J call TRBJ1-5, with TRBD1 matching 7 bases. Germline-derived CDR1 and CDR2 are LNHDA and SQIVND (reference sequence). The CDR3 has 12 residues. Losses at the gene ends were 7 bases for V and 7 bases for J; bases not matched to a gene: 4. CDR3 in amino acids: CASTAGGQPQHF. Here the CDR3 DNA reads TGTGCCAGTACCGCAGGGGGACAGCCCCAGCATTTT. Filled out from reference TRBV19 and TRBJ1-5, the complete variable domain reads DGGITQSPKYLFRKEGQNVTLSCEQNLNHDAMYWYRQDPGQGLRLIYYSQIVNDFQKGDIAEGYSVSREKKESFPLTVTSAQKNPTAFYLCASTAGGQPQHFGDGTRLSIL.

V is TRBV3-1 (or the pseudogene TRBV3-2) and J is TRBJ1-6, with D possibly being TRBD1 (6 bases). The germline V and J ends were trimmed by 0 bases and 13 bases, with 13 bases remaining between them. The CDR3 runs 14 residues. Germline assignment: CDR1 LGHDT and CDR2 YNNKEL (reference sequence). Here the CDR3 DNA reads TGTGCCAGCAGCCAAGAAAACAGGGCTACCCCCCTCCACTTT. It encodes CASSQENRATPLHF.

This clone was found a few times. V is TRBV30 and J is TRBJ1-3, with TRBD1 as a possible D gene (5 bases). V was pared by 0 bases and J by 3 bases, with 15 bases between. The CDR3 totals 16 residues. Germline CDR1 reads GTSNPN; CDR2 reads SVGIG (reference sequence). CDR3 nucleotide sequence: TGTGCCTGGAGTGTACGGAGGGGTCACCTTGGAAACACCATATATTTT. This gives the protein CAWSVRRGHLGNTIYF.

The rearrangement uses TRBV25-1 and TRBJ1-2, with a weak D call TRBD1 (6 bases). CDR3 size: 16 residues. The V gene lost 6 bases and the J gene lost 2 bases, with 19 bases spanning the gap. Looked up from germline, CDR1 is MGHDK and CDR2 is SYGVNS. CDR3 in DNA: TGTGCCAGCAGAGGACAAACAGGGAGAAGAAACTATGGCTACACCTTC. It codes for CASRGQTGRRNYGYTF.

This clone was counted only a few times. Here the CDR3 DNA reads TGTGCCAGCACCCTTACGGGGAGTTCCTTATATGGCTACACCTTC. Protein sequence: CASTLTGSSLYGYTF. This chain links TRBV6-5 with TRBJ1-2; D unclear. V was cut by 7 bases and J by 5 bases, with 20 bases left in between. From germline, CDR1 is MNHEY and CDR2 SVGAGI. This CDR3 has 15 amino acids.

The rearrangement joins TRBV28 to TRBJ1-2, with D perhaps matching TRBD1 (5 bases). Per the germline V gene, CDR1 is MDHEN and CDR2 is SYDVKM. The CDR3 has 14 residues. V was trimmed by 3 bases and J by 8 bases, leaving 16 bases between them. The CDR3 DNA follows: TGTGCCAGCAGTTTTAGCCAGGGCCGGGGGGGCTACACCTTC. Residues: CASSFSQGRGGYTF.

J is TRBJ2-2 and V is TRBV7-9; 10 bases line up with TRBD1. The V and J ends lost 5 bases and 6 bases, in that order; junction bases with no gene match: 9. The CDR3 spans 16 residues. Germline loops: CDR1 SEHNR, CDR2 FQNEAQ (reference sequence). The CDR3 sequence is CASSAVRQGAAGELFF. The CDR3 DNA sequence: TGTGCCAGCAGCGCTGTTAGACAGGGGGCGGCCGGGGAGCTGTTTTTT.

The gene calls are TRBV18 and TRBJ2-1; 8 positions agree with TRBD2. Germline V gene lookup returns CDR1 KGHSH and CDR2 LQKENI. The CDR3 length is 17 residues. V shed 1 base, J shed 1 base, and the junction held 6 bases outside the gene matches. In DNA, the CDR3 is TGTGCCAGCTCACCACGGGCAGCGGGAGTTTCCTACAATGAGCAGTTCTTC. Its translation is CASSPRAAGVSYNEQFF. The full variable domain, with the rest looked up from reference TRBV18 and TRBJ2-1, is NAGVMQNPRHLVRRRGQEARLRCSPMKGHSHVYWYRQLPEEGLKFMVYLQKENIIDESGMPKERFSAEFPKEGPSILRIQQVVRGDSAAYFCASSPRAAGVSYNEQFFGPGTRLTVL.

Concerning this clone: The junction departs from germline at one end; a sequencing error may be responsible. The CDR3 is CASSLDSGRLYNEQFF. The CDR3, as DNA: TGTGCTAGCAGCTTAGATAGCGGGAGACTTTACAATGAGCAGTTCTTC. The chain has TRBV7-7 and TRBJ2-1, with 9 positions matching TRBD2. There are 16 residues in the CDR3. The germline CDR1 and CDR2 sequences are SSHAT and FNYEAQ (reference sequence).

This clone was observed once. The chain joins TRBV5-5 to TRBJ2-1, with D possibly being TRBD2 (5 bases). Trimming removed 3 bases at V and 0 bases at J, with 16 bases between. CDR1 SGHKS and CDR2 YYEKEE come from the germline V gene (reference sequence). CDR3 length: 17 amino acids. CDR3 DNA sequence: TGTGCCAGCAGCTGGGCCTCGCGGGCTCGCTCCTACAATGAGCAGTTCTTC. Translating it yields CASSWASRARSYNEQFF. Together with reference TRBV5-5 and TRBJ2-1, the CDR3 gives the full variable domain: DAGVTQSPTHLIKTRGQQVTLRCSPISGHKSVSWYQQVLGQGPQFIFQYYEKEERGRGNFPDRFSARQFPNYSSELNVNALLLGDSALYLCASSWASRARSYNEQFFGPGTRLTVL.

This chain joins TRBV7-2 and TRBJ1-4; D gene unclear. V lost 0 bases, J lost 0 bases, and 5 bases lay in between. The CDR3 loop spans 15 amino acids. Germline V CDR1 and CDR2: SGHTA, FQGNSA. This CDR3 is CASSLAGATNEKLFF. The CDR3 DNA follows: TGTGCCAGCAGCTTAGCGGGCGCAACTAATGAAAAACTGTTTTTT.